This TCR beta chain was identified in a study of shared clonotypes between healthy human individuals. There were no recent acute infections or vaccinations among the donors, who were healthy HIV-negative adults. The donors, all of them Caucasian adults, lived in Nashville, Tennessee. The authors split each subset's genomic DNA evenly across several immunoSEQ plates. Generated by immunoSEQ multiplex PCR, the TCRdb table keeps only in-frame clones and is missing some. This repertoire shows over a million clones, around 82% found once; its top ten account for approximately 0.5%. Germline V gene sequence: CDR1 SGDLS, CDR2 YYNGEE. V lost 2 bases, J lost 3 bases, and 8 bases stayed unmatched. This CDR3 region has 16 residues.

The rearrangement links TRBV9 to TRBJ2-4, with 7 nucleotides matching TRBD2. The sequence was obtained from a man aged 18-30 years in good health. Some clones in this sample may be carry-over from other donors' samples. The sequenced sample was memory CD4+ T cells from PBMCs. Subset defined: CD45RA-negative fraction. The CDR3 here is CASSVSGGSGKNIQYF. The CDR3 DNA is TGTGCCAGCAGCGTTTCCGGCGGGAGCGGCAAAAACATTCAGTACTTC.